This T cell receptor beta chain was documented in a study of identical twins. Each CDR3 protein is one row after TCRdb ran MiXCR on the 5' RACE reads. This table has a few hundred thousand distinct CDR3 sequences, 5.5% to 7.5% appearing once. Germline values: CDR1 SGHKS, CDR2 YYEKEE (reference sequence). This CDR3 has 14 residues. Trimming pared 1 base from V and 9 bases from J, leaving 11 bases between. The sample holds a few counts of this clonotype. The sample also formed part of further work on T cells expressing NK-cell markers.

The receptor comes from a woman in her late teens or twenties in good health. The sample was CD8+ T cells sorted from blood. This chain joins TRBV5-5 and TRBJ1-6, with no clear D. The CDR3 nucleotides read TGTGCCAGCAGCTTGTGGAACGGCGGTTCACCCCTCCACTTT. Its protein is CASSLWNGGSPLHF. The whole variable domain, remainder taken from reference TRBV5-5 and TRBJ1-6, is DAGVTQSPTHLIKTRGQQVTLRCSPISGHKSVSWYQQVLGQGPQFIFQYYEKEERGRGNFPDRFSARQFPNYSSELNVNALLLGDSALYLCASSLWNGGSPLHFGNGTRLTVT.